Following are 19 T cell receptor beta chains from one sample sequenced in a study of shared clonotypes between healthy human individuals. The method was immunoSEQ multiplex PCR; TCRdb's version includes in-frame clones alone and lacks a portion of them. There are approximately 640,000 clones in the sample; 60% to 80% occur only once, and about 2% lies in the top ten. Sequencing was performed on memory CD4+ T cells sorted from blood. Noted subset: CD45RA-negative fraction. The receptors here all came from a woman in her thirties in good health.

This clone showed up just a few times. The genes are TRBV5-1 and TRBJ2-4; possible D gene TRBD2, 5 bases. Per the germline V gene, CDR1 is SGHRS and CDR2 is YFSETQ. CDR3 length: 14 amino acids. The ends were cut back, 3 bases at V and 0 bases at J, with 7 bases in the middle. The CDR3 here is CASSSGLAKNIQYF. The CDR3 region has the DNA TGCGCCAGCAGCTCCGGACTAGCCAAAAACATTCAGTACTTC.

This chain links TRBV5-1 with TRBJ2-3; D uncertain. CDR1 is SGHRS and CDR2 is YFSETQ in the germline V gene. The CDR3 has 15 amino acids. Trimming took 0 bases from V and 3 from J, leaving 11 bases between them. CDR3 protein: CASSLVDLGTDTQYF. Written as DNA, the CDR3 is TGCGCCAGCAGCTTGGTGGATTTGGGGACAGATACGCAGTATTTT. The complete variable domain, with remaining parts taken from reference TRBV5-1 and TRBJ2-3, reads KAGVTQTPRYLIKTRGQQVTLSCSPISGHRSVSWYQQTPGQGLQFLFEYFSETQRNKGNFPGRFSGRQFSNSRSEMNVSTLELGDSALYLCASSLVDLGTDTQYFGPGTRLTVL.

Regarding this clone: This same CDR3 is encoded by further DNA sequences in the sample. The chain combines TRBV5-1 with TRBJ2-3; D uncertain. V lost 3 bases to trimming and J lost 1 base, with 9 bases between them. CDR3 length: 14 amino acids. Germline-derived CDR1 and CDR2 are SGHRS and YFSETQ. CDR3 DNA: TGCGCCAGCAGCTCCCCTACAGGCACAGATACGCAGTATTTT. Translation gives CASSSPTGTDTQYF.

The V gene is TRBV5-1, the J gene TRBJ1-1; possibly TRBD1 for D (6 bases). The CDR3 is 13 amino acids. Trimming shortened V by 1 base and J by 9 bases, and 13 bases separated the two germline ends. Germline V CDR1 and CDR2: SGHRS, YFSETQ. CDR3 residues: CASSLTGPAQAFF. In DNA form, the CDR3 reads TGCGCCAGCAGCTTGACAGGGCCCGCCCAAGCTTTCTTT.

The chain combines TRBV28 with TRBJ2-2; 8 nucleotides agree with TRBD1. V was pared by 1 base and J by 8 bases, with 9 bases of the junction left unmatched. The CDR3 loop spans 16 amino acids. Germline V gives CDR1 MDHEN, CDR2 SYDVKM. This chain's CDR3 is CASSLYPPGGDGELFF. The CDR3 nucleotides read TGTGCCAGCAGTTTATATCCCCCAGGGGGCGATGGGGAGCTGTTTTTT.

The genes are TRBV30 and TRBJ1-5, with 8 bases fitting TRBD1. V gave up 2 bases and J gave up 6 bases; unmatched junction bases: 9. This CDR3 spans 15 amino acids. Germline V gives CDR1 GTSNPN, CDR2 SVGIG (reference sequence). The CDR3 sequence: CAWSSKQGDIQPQHF. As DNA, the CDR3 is TGTGCCTGGAGTTCAAAACAGGGGGACATTCAGCCCCAGCATTTT. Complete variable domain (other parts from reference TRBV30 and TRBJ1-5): SQTIHQWPATLVQPVGSPLSLECTVEGTSNPNLYWYRQAAGRGLQLLFYSVGIGQISSEVPQNLSASRPQDRQFILSSKKLLLSDSGFYLCAWSSKQGDIQPQHFGDGTRLSIL.

CDR3 nucleotide sequence: TGTGCCAGCAGTAGAGATGCAACTAATGAAAAACTGTTTTTT. Its protein product is CASSRDATNEKLFF. The chain employs TRBV7-9 and TRBJ1-4; no reliable D call. The CDR3 is 14 residues long. Germline V gene lookup returns CDR1 SEHNR and CDR2 FQNEAQ (reference sequence). V was trimmed by 6 bases and J by 0 bases, leaving 8 bases between them.

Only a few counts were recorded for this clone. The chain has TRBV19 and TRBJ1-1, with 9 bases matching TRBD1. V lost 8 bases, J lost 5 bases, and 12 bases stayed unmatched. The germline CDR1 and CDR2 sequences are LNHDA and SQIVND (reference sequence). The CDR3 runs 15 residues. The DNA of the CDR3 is TGTGCCAGTCATACGGGACAGGGAGGGCGAACTGAAGCTTTCTTT. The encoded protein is CASHTGQGGRTEAFF.

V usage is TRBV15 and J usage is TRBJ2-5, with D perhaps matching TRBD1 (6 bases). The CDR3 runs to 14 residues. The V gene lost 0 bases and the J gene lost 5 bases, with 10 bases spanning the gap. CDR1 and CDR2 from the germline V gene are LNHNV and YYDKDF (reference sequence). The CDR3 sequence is CATSRDTGSETQYF. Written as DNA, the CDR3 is TGTGCCACCAGCAGAGATACAGGGTCGGAGACCCAGTACTTC.

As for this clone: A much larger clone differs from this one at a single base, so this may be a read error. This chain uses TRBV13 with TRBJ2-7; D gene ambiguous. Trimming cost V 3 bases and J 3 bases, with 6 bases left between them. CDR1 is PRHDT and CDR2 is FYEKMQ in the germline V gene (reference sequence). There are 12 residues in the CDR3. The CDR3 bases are TGTGCCAGCAGCTTCGGCAACTACGAGCAGTACTTC. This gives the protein CASSFGNYEQYF.

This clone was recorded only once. CDR3 coding DNA: TGTGCCAGCAGCCGAGAAACTAACTATGGCTACACCTTC. This translates into CASSRETNYGYTF. The chain employs TRBV7-6 and TRBJ1-2; D gene uncertain. V gave up 5 bases and J gave up 0 bases, with 7 bases separating them. There are 13 residues in the CDR3. CDR1 is SGHVS and CDR2 is FNYEAQ in the germline V gene.

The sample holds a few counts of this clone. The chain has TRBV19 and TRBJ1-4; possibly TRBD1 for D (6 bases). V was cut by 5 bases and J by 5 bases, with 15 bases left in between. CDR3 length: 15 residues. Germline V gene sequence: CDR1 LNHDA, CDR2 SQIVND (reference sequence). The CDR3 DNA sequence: TGTGCCAGTAGTTTTTTGCCGGGACAAAATGAAAAACTGTTTTTT. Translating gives CASSFLPGQNEKLFF. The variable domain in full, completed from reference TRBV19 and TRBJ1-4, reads DGGITQSPKYLFRKEGQNVTLSCEQNLNHDAMYWYRQDPGQGLRLIYYSQIVNDFQKGDIAEGYSVSREKKESFPLTVTSAQKNPTAFYLCASSFLPGQNEKLFFGSGTQLSVL.

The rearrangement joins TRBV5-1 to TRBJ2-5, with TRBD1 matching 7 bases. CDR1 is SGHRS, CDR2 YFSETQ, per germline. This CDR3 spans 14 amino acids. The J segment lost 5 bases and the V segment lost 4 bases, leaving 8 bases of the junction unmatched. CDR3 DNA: TGCGCCAGCAGCCTACTAGGGGGCGGGGAGACCCAGTACTTC. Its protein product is CASSLLGGGETQYF.

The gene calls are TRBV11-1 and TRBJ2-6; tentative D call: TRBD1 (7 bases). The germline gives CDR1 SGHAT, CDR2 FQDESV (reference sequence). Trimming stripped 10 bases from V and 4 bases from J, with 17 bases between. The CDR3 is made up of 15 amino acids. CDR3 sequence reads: CAIQGGTGGANVLTF. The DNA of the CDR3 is TGTGCCATCCAGGGGGGAACTGGCGGGGCCAACGTCCTGACTTTC.

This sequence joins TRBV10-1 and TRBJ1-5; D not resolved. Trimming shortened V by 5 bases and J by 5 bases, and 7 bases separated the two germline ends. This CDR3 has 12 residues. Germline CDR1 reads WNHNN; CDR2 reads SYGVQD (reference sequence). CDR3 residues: CASSKQDQPQHF. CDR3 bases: TGCGCCAGCAGTAAGCAGGATCAGCCCCAGCATTTT.

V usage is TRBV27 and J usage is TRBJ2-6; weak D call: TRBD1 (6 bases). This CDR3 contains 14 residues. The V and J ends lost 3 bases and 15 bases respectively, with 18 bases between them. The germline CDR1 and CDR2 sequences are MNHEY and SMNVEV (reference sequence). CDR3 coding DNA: TGTGCCAGCAGTTTTACCCCCACAGGGATCGACCTGACTTTC. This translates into CASSFTPTGIDLTF.

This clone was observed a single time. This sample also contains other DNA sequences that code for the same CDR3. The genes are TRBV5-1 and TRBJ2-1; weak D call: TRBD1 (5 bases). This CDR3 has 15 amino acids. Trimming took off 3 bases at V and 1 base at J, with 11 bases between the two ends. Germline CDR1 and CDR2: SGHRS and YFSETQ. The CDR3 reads CASSSDSSSYNEQFF. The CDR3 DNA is TGCGCCAGCAGCTCCGACAGTTCTTCCTACAATGAGCAGTTCTTC.

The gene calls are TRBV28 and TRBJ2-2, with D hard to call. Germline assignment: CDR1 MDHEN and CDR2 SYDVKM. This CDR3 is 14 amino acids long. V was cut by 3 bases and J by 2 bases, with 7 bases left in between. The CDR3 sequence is CASSLWRNTGELFF. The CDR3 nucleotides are TGTGCCAGCAGTTTGTGGAGAAACACCGGGGAGCTGTTTTTT.

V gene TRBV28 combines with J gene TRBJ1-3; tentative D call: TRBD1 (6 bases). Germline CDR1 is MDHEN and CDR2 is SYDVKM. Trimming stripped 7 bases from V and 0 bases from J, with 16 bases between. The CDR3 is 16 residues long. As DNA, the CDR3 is TGTGCCAGCACCCTTGGACAGTACCGCTCTGGAAACACCATATATTTT. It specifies CASTLGQYRSGNTIYF.